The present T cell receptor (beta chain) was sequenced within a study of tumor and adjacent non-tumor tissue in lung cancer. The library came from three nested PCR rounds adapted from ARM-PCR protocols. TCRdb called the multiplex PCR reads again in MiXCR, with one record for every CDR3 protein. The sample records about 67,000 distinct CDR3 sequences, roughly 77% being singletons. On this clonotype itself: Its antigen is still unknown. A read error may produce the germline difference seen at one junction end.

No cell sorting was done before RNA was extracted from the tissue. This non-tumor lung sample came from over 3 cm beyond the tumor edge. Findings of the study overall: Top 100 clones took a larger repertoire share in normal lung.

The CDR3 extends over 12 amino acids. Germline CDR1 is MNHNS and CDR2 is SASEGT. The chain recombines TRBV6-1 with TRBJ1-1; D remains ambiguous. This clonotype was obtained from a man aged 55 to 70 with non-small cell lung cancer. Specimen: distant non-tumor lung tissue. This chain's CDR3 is CVSNQGRTEALF. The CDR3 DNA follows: TGTGTCAGCAACCAAGGCAGGACTGAAGCTTTATTT.